A selection of T cell receptor beta chains follows, all from one sample in a study of T cell responses to AZD1222 COVID-19 vaccine. TCRdb's table, derived via immunoSEQ multiplex PCR, lists solely in-frame clones and lacks some. The top ten clones hold 9.5% to 13% of a sample with 90,000 to 95,000 clones, around 86% of them seen once. The material was peripheral blood, obtained on day 0 of AZD1222 vaccination. The receptor source for this set is an adult in good health. CDR3s include the opening cysteine and the closing phenylalanine or tryptophan. The order of the fields is CDR3 length, D gene, J gene, V gene, clone size, CDR3 protein, CDR3 DNA. A D gene is named only where the DNA matches it firmly. Clone size is shown for a subset of rows, as once, few, many or a class of expanded clone.

>15|TRBD1|TRBJ1-2|TRBV3-1/TRBV3-2|-
CASSRGGQAPYGYTF
TGTGCCAGCAGCCGTGGGGGACAGGCGCCCTATGGCTACACCTTC
>14|-|TRBJ1-3|TRBV19|-
CASSIGETGNTIYF
TGTGCCAGTAGTATCGGGGAAACTGGAAACACCATATATTTT
>16|TRBD1|TRBJ1-4|TRBV5-8|-
CASSLALGTGGEKLFF
TGTGCCAGCAGCTTGGCCCTCGGGACAGGTGGAGAAAAACTGTTTTTT
>14|-|TRBJ2-1|TRBV11-2|-
CASNRDNSYNEQFF
TGTGCCAGCAACCGGGACAACTCCTACAATGAGCAGTTCTTC
>15|TRBD2|TRBJ2-7|TRBV27|-
CASSPTSGSTYEQYF
TGTGCCAGCAGCCCAACTAGCGGGAGTACCTACGAGCAGTACTTC
>14|TRBD1|TRBJ2-7|TRBV10-3|few
CAISRQGATYEQYF
TGTGCCATCAGTCGACAGGGGGCCACCTACGAGCAGTACTTC
>14|-|TRBJ1-2|TRBV2|-
CASSEIGSNYGYTF
TGTGCCAGCAGTGAAATAGGAAGCAACTATGGCTACACCTTC
>13|-|TRBJ2-2|TRBV5-1|few
CASSLGSGGELFF
TGCGCCAGCAGCTTGGGCAGTGGCGGGGAGCTGTTTTTT
>13|-|TRBJ1-2|TRBV11-2|-
CATRFGGGDGYTF
TGTGCCACCCGGTTTGGGGGAGGAGATGGCTACACCTTC
>16|TRBD1|TRBJ1-3|TRBV7-2|-
CASSLVHRGQGNTIYF
TGTGCCAGCAGCTTAGTCCACAGGGGGCAAGGAAACACCATATATTTT
>16|TRBD1|TRBJ2-3|TRBV30|-
CAWTLPGTGVTDTQYF
TGTGCCTGGACCTTACCCGGGACAGGGGTCACAGATACGCAGTATTTT
>15|-|TRBJ1-2|TRBV5-6|once
CASSLRRTPLKGYTF
TGTGCCAGCAGCTTGCGTCGTACTCCGCTTAAAGGCTACACCTTC
>14|-|TRBJ1-1|TRBV29-1|-
CSVEWGNVNTEAFF
TGCAGCGTTGAATGGGGTAACGTGAACACTGAAGCTTTCTTT
>14|-|TRBJ2-3|TRBV2|-
CASSTGTGTDTQYF
TGTGCCAGCAGTACCGGGACTGGCACAGATACGCAGTATTTT
>16|TRBD2|TRBJ2-5|TRBV3-1/TRBV3-2|-
CASSLGTSAIQETQYF
TGTGCCAGCAGCCTTGGGACTAGCGCAATTCAAGAGACCCAGTACTTC
>15|-|TRBJ1-2|TRBV19|-
CASSIGGASLYGYTF
TGTGCCAGTAGTATCGGAGGCGCCAGTCTATATGGCTACACCTTC
>16|-|TRBJ2-5|TRBV14|few
CASSQETPGPLASQYF
TGTGCCAGCAGCCAAGAAACCCCGGGTCCCCTCGCTTCCCAGTACTTC
>19|-|TRBJ2-7|TRBV3-1/TRBV3-2|-
CASSQDRGPGPKLSYEQYF
TGTGCCAGCAGCCAAGACCGAGGACCCGGGCCTAAGCTCTCCTACGAGCAGTACTTC
>17|TRBD2|TRBJ2-5|TRBV18|-
CASSPPNEAGGKETQYF
TGTGCCAGCTCACCACCGAATGAGGCGGGAGGAAAAGAGACCCAGTACTTC
>16|-|TRBJ1-2|TRBV11-2|-
CASTQGPAYSSRGYTF
TGTGCCAGCACCCAAGGTCCGGCCTACTCCTCGAGGGGCTACACCTTC
>15|TRBD2|TRBJ2-7|TRBV5-1|-
CASSLGLAVSYEQYF
TGCGCCAGCAGCTTGGGACTAGCGGTCTCCTACGAGCAGTACTTC
>14|-|TRBJ2-7|TRBV7-9|-
CASSLDRVTQEQYF
TGTGCCAGCAGCTTAGACCGCGTGACACAAGAGCAGTACTTC
>14|TRBD1|TRBJ1-2|TRBV19|-
CASTGTGGGYGYTF
TGTGCCAGTACGGGGACAGGGGGCGGCTATGGCTACACCTTC
>15|-|TRBJ2-7|TRBV19|-
CASRTGDSWTYEQYF
TGTGCCAGTAGGACCGGGGACTCTTGGACCTACGAGCAGTACTTC
>14|-|TRBJ1-1|TRBV2|few
CASSVRGLTAEAFF
TGTGCCAGCAGTGTCCGGGGTCTTACCGCTGAAGCTTTCTTT
>16|-|TRBJ2-1|TRBV10-2|-
CASRISGAGGYNEQFF
TGCGCCAGCAGAATTTCCGGGGCCGGTGGGTACAATGAGCAGTTCTTC
>13|TRBD2|TRBJ2-7|TRBV7-3|-
CASSFTAGDRRNF
TGTGCCAGCAGCTTTACCGCGGGAGACCGAAGGAACTTC
>14|-|TRBJ2-1|TRBV2|-
CASKGGNTGREQFF
TGTGCCAGCAAGGGGGGGAACACAGGTAGGGAGCAGTTCTTC
>16|TRBD2|TRBJ2-2|TRBV7-3|few
CASSLRLAGATGELFF
TGTGCCAGCAGCTTAAGGTTGGCGGGAGCTACCGGGGAGCTGTTTTTT
>15|TRBD1|TRBJ1-5|TRBV19|-
CASSIDGQGNQPQHF
TGTGCCAGTAGTATAGATGGACAGGGGAATCAGCCCCAGCATTTT
>14|-|TRBJ1-1|TRBV6-6|-
CASSYSQPNTEAFF
TGTGCCAGCAGTTACTCCCAGCCGAACACTGAAGCTTTCTTT
>15|TRBD1|TRBJ2-1|TRBV2|-
CASSEEGQGNDEQFF
TGTGCCAGCAGTGAAGAGGGACAGGGTAACGATGAGCAGTTCTTC
>16|-|TRBJ2-7|TRBV21-1|-
CASSLGLAGPSYEQYF
TGTGCCAGCAGCTTAGGACTAGCGGGGCCGTCCTACGAGCAGTACTTC
>13|-|TRBJ2-5|TRBV19|-
CASSMSGGKTQYF
TGTGCCAGTAGTATGTCCGGAGGCAAGACCCAGTACTTC
>17|-|TRBJ1-6|TRBV30|few
CAWSPLTGNVGNSPLHF
TGTGCCTGGAGCCCCCTCACAGGGAACGTAGGGAATTCACCCCTCCACTTT
>14|TRBD1|TRBJ2-1|TRBV7-9|-
CASSLVQGVTEQFF
TGTGCCAGCAGCTTAGTTCAGGGGGTCACTGAGCAGTTCTTC
>14|TRBD2|TRBJ2-5|TRBV7-6|-
CASSPSRGGETQYF
TGTGCCAGCAGCCCAAGTCGGGGGGGAGAGACCCAGTACTTC
>15|-|TRBJ1-4|TRBV19|once
CASSISHWDNEKLFF
TGTGCCAGTAGTATTTCGCACTGGGATAATGAAAAACTGTTTTTT
>15|-|TRBJ1-1|TRBV27|-
CASSLSSHPNTEAFF
TGTGCCAGCAGTTTATCGTCTCACCCGAACACTGAAGCTTTCTTT
>15|-|TRBJ2-2|TRBV7-2|-
CASSPWALNTGELFF
TGTGCCAGCAGCCCCTGGGCCTTGAACACCGGGGAGCTGTTTTTT
>14|-|TRBJ1-2|TRBV18|once
CASSPPAPNYGYTF
TGTGCCAGCTCACCGCCAGCACCTAACTATGGCTACACCTTC
>15|-|TRBJ2-4|TRBV6-2/TRBV6-3|few
CASSSPTLAKNIQYF
TGTGCCAGCAGTTCCCCGACCCTAGCCAAAAACATTCAGTACTTC
>13|-|TRBJ1-1|TRBV5-5|-
CASSGAFSGEAFF
TGTGCCAGCAGCGGGGCTTTTTCCGGTGAAGCTTTCTTT
>16|TRBD1|TRBJ2-2|TRBV2|-
CASRRTGGAESGELFF
TGTGCCAGCAGGCGGACAGGGGGCGCAGAATCCGGGGAGCTGTTTTTT
>12|-|TRBJ2-2|TRBV3-1/TRBV3-2|-
CASSLHTGELFF
TGTGCCAGCAGCCTCCACACCGGGGAGCTGTTTTTT
>16|TRBD2|TRBJ2-5|TRBV19|-
CASSVGGAGDQETQYF
TGTGCCAGTAGTGTCGGAGGAGCGGGAGACCAAGAGACCCAGTACTTC
>13|-|TRBJ2-3|TRBV12-3/TRBV12-4|-
CASSGVYTDTQYF
TGTGCCAGCAGTGGGGTATACACAGATACGCAGTATTTT
>15|-|TRBJ1-3|TRBV2|-
CAAQQGGGSGNTIYF
TGTGCGGCCCAACAGGGAGGCGGCTCTGGAAACACCATATATTTT
>15|TRBD1|TRBJ1-2|TRBV5-1|-
CASSRDRGLNYGYTF
TGCGCCAGCAGCCGGGACAGGGGGCTCAACTATGGCTACACCTTC
>18|TRBD2|TRBJ2-2|TRBV24-1|few
CATSDLPGTSENTGELFF
TGTGCCACCAGTGATTTACCCGGGACTAGCGAGAACACCGGGGAGCTGTTTTTT
>13|-|TRBJ2-7|TRBV3-1/TRBV3-2|-
CASSQASEHEQYF
TGTGCCAGCAGCCAAGCTTCAGAGCACGAGCAGTACTTC
>13|-|TRBJ1-1|TRBV12-3/TRBV12-4|-
CASSLKVYREAFF
TGTGCCAGCAGTTTAAAGGTATATCGGGAAGCTTTCTTT
>15|-|TRBJ1-1|TRBV4-1|-
CASSQVGTQNTEAFF
TGCGCCAGCAGCCAAGTCGGGACACAGAACACTGAAGCTTTCTTT
>14|-|TRBJ2-7|TRBV7-2|-
CASSLGGGGREQYF
TGTGCCAGCAGCTTAGGAGGGGGAGGTCGAGAGCAGTACTTC
>14|TRBD1|TRBJ1-1|TRBV16|-
CASSQGDRISEAFF
TGTGCCAGCAGCCAGGGGGACAGAATAAGTGAAGCTTTCTTT